Below are 28 T cell receptor beta chains sequenced from a single sample in a study of blood T cell repertoires in COVID-19 (dated by TCRdb to between 2020 and 2021). Libraries came from the immunoSEQ multiplex PCR assay. As stored in TCRdb, this immuneACCESS dataset retains in-frame rearrangements with V and J assigned. A fraction of the clones does not appear; measured against another copy, unresolved V genes explain less than half of the discrepancy, and the remainder lacks a known reason. Here the sample has 110,000 to 150,000 clones; 81% occur a single time. Jointly, the top ten make up over 8% of the sample. Sequencing was done on a sample of peripheral blood. These receptors all come from a human donor in a cohort sampled during active COVID-19.

The CDR3 DNA sequence: TGTGCCAGCAGCCCTAGCCTGGACAGCAATCAGCCCCAGCATTTT. Translating it yields CASSPSLDSNQPQHF. V and J are TRBV7-2 and TRBJ1-5; D not resolved. This CDR3 region has 15 residues. Germline V gives CDR1 SGHTA, CDR2 FQGNSA. Trimming took off 5 bases at V and 1 base at J, with 12 bases between the two ends.

The chain uses TRBV28 and TRBJ2-7, with TRBD1 matching 8 bases. Germline V gene lookup returns CDR1 MDHEN and CDR2 SYDVKM. The CDR3 extends over 14 amino acids. After removal of 6 bases from V and 5 bases from J, the junction contained 9 bases not matched to a gene. Written as DNA, the CDR3 is TGTGCCAGCAGCCCGGGACAGGTGATTAACGAGCAGTACTTC. Amino acid sequence: CASSPGQVINEQYF.

This clone has just a few counts. This sequence joins TRBV4-3 and TRBJ1-1; possibly TRBD1 for D (5 bases). Trimming cost V 0 bases and J 7 bases, with 15 bases left between them. Germline-derived CDR1 and CDR2 are LGHNA and YSLEER. The CDR3 covers 15 residues. The CDR3 loop reads CASSQDGRRGDEAFF. CDR3 sequence (DNA): TGCGCCAGCAGCCAAGATGGGAGGAGGGGCGATGAAGCTTTCTTT.

This sequence joins TRBV27 and TRBJ2-5; perhaps TRBD2 as D (5 bases). With 7 bases removed from V and 5 bases from J, the gap between germline ends came to 11 bases. This CDR3 is built from 12 residues. CDR1 is MNHEY and CDR2 is SMNVEV in the germline V gene (reference sequence). The CDR3 is CASNDPGETQYF. In nucleotides, the CDR3 is TGTGCCAGCAACGATCCGGGGGAGACCCAGTACTTC.

V gene TRBV5-1 combines with J gene TRBJ1-4; no firm D call. The germline CDR1 and CDR2 sequences are SGHRS and YFSETQ. Between the trimmed V and J ends, which lost 2 bases and 3 bases, there was a span of 8 bases. The CDR3 runs to 14 residues. In nucleotides, the CDR3 is TGCGCCAGCAGCTTAGCTACCTCTAATGAAAAACTGTTTTTT. Translated: CASSLATSNEKLFF. The full variable domain, with the rest looked up from reference TRBV5-1 and TRBJ1-4, is KAGVTQTPRYLIKTRGQQVTLSCSPISGHRSVSWYQQTPGQGLQFLFEYFSETQRNKGNFPGRFSGRQFSNSRSEMNVSTLELGDSALYLCASSLATSNEKLFFGSGTQLSVL.

This clone was seen a handful of times. The chain is built from TRBV2 and TRBJ2-1; 10 positions agree with TRBD2. Germline loops: CDR1 SNHLY, CDR2 FYNNEI. The CDR3 has 15 amino acids. V dropped 6 bases and J dropped 8; count of bases not matched to a gene: 10. In DNA form, the CDR3 reads TGTGCCAGCAGGCCCCCTAGCGGGAGTATCGATGAGCAGTTCTTC. It yields the protein CASRPPSGSIDEQFF.

The V and J genes are TRBV28 and TRBJ2-4, with 7 positions matching TRBD1. The CDR3 is 16 amino acids. V dropped 5 bases and J dropped 1; count of bases not matched to a gene: 8. The germline CDR1 and CDR2 sequences are MDHEN and SYDVKM. CDR3 loop: CASSPGTDGAKNIQYF. CDR3 nucleotide sequence: TGTGCCAGCAGTCCCGGGACAGATGGGGCCAAAAACATTCAGTACTTC.

This clone was detected once. The chain joins TRBV19 to TRBJ2-1, with 8 bases that match TRBD2. The V segment lost 6 bases and the J segment 10 bases; nucleotides outside the gene matches: 8. The CDR3 totals 13 residues. The germline CDR1 and CDR2 sequences are LNHDA and SQIVND (reference sequence). DNA of the CDR3: TGTGCCAGTAGATGGCGGGGGGCGCAGGAGCAGTTCTTC. This translates into CASRWRGAQEQFF.

The chain joins TRBV7-2 to TRBJ2-2; D unclear. Trimming stripped 8 bases from V and 3 bases from J, with 7 bases between. Germline values: CDR1 SGHTA, CDR2 FQGNSA. This CDR3 has 12 amino acids. The CDR3 reads CASGQYTGELFF. The CDR3 bases are TGTGCCAGCGGGCAGTACACCGGGGAGCTGTTTTTT.

V and J are TRBV6-5 and TRBJ2-7; 8 positions agree with TRBD2. Germline V gene data show CDR1 as MNHEY and CDR2 as SVGAGI. The V segment lost 6 bases and the J segment 0 bases; nucleotides outside the gene matches: 7. The CDR3 contains 15 residues. Written as DNA, the CDR3 is TGTGCCAGCAGATATAGCGGGGTAAGCTCCTACGAGCAGTACTTC. Translated, it gives CASRYSGVSSYEQYF.

The CDR3 DNA follows: TGTGCCAGCACCAGACACAGCAATCAGCCCCAGCATTTT. This codes for CASTRHSNQPQHF. The V gene is TRBV12-3 or TRBV12-4, the J gene TRBJ1-5; unclear D gene. The CDR3 has 13 residues. Trimming cost V 7 bases and J 1 base, with 8 bases left between them.

As for this clone: One base away lies a much larger clone, so this may be a sequencing read error. This CDR3 is also generated by other DNA sequences in the sample. The chain carries TRBV6-5 and TRBJ2-1; 10 bases are shared with TRBD2. The V gene end was trimmed by 6 bases and the J gene end by 3 bases; junction bases not matched to a gene: 2. CDR3 length: 14 amino acids. Germline CDR1 is MNHEY and CDR2 is SVGAGI. The CDR3 loop is CASSRTSGYNEQFF. The CDR3 DNA is TGTGCCAGCAGCCGGACTAGCGGCTACAATGAGCAGTTCTTC.

The chain has TRBV15 and TRBJ2-7, with D possibly matching TRBD2 (5 bases). CDR3 length: 15 amino acids. The V end was cut by 0 bases, the J end by 1 base, with 10 bases between. Per germline, CDR1 LNHNV and CDR2 YYDKDF (reference sequence). CDR3 DNA: TGTGCCACCAGCAGAGAAAAAAGCGGTTCCTACGAGCAGTACTTC. Encoded protein: CATSREKSGSYEQYF.

The CDR3 DNA is TGTGCCAGCAGCCAAAGACAGGGGTCCGCAGATACGCAGTATTTT. Its protein product is CASSQRQGSADTQYF. The V gene is TRBV7-2, the J gene TRBJ2-3, with 8 nucleotides matching TRBD1. Trimming took 5 bases from V and 4 from J; bases not matched to a gene: 8. The CDR3 consists of 15 residues. CDR1 is SGHTA, CDR2 FQGNSA, per germline.

This clone was seen only a few times. This sequence joins TRBV27 and TRBJ2-2, with unresolved D. The CDR3 consists of 13 residues. CDR1 MNHEY and CDR2 SMNVEV come from the germline V gene (reference sequence). The V and J ends lost 9 bases and 7 bases respectively, with 15 bases between them. In DNA, the CDR3 is TGTGCCAGTAGGTCGGTCAGGATCGGGGAGCTGTTTTTT. As protein: CASRSVRIGELFF.

The chain couples TRBV5-1 to TRBJ2-7, with 7 bases fitting TRBD2. V was clipped by 5 bases and J by 4 bases; unmatched bases: 6. The CDR3 is 13 residues long. Germline CDR1 SGHRS, CDR2 YFSETQ. CDR3 amino acids: CASRPAGRYEQYF. CDR3 in DNA: TGCGCCAGCAGGCCAGCGGGAAGATACGAGCAGTACTTC.

The J gene is TRBJ2-1, the V gene TRBV18, with D possibly TRBD1 on 6 matching bases. Deletions cut 1 base from V and 0 bases from J, with 13 bases between. The length of the CDR3 is 17 residues. The V gene's germline CDR1 is KGHSH and CDR2 LQKENI. CDR3 nucleotide sequence: TGTGCCAGCTCACCACTACAGGGTCCCAGCTCCTACAATGAGCAGTTCTTC. Translation: CASSPLQGPSSYNEQFF.

This clone was detected only a few times. The CDR3 is CASSLVARGLSPLHF. The CDR3 DNA follows: TGTGCCAGCAGCTTGGTCGCCAGGGGGCTATCACCCCTCCACTTT. The chain combines TRBV5-5 with TRBJ1-6, with 8 nucleotides matching TRBD1. V shed 0 bases, J shed 10 bases, and the junction held 6 bases outside the gene matches. The CDR3 length is 15 residues. The germline gives CDR1 SGHKS, CDR2 YYEKEE (reference sequence).

CDR3 sequence (DNA): TGTGCCAGCAGTTTGCAGGGGATCCCCTACGAGCAGTACTTC. Protein: CASSLQGIPYEQYF. V and J are TRBV28 and TRBJ2-7; a possible D gene is TRBD1 (6 bases). Germline-derived CDR1 and CDR2 are MDHEN and SYDVKM. The CDR3 spans 14 residues. V was cut by 3 bases and J by 2 bases, with 11 bases left in between.

This chain joins TRBV6-4 and TRBJ2-1, with D tentatively TRBD1 (6 bases). The germline gives CDR1 MRHNA, CDR2 SNTAGT. V lost 2 bases and J 4 bases, leaving 12 bases between the germline ends. CDR3 length: 15 amino acids. DNA of the CDR3: TGTGCCAGCAGTGACGGGCCGGGACAATACAATGAGCAGTTCTTC. Protein sequence: CASSDGPGQYNEQFF.

This chain joins TRBV6-2 or TRBV6-3 and TRBJ2-7; the D is unclear. Looked up from germline, CDR1 is MNHEY and CDR2 is SVGEGT. The V end lost 2 bases, the J end lost 1 base, and 3 bases lay between the germline ends. The CDR3 runs 12 residues. The CDR3 sequence is CASSYPSYEQYF. The DNA for the CDR3 is TGTGCCAGCAGTTACCCGTCCTACGAGCAGTACTTC.

This sequence joins TRBV6-5 and TRBJ2-7; TRBD1 is a possible D gene (6 bases). V lost 0 bases and J lost 3, with 15 bases in between. Germline V gene sequence: CDR1 MNHEY, CDR2 SVGAGI. This CDR3 has 16 residues. This chain's CDR3 is CASSYSTGTILYEQYF. The DNA for the CDR3 is TGTGCCAGCAGTTACTCGACCGGGACAATCCTCTACGAGCAGTACTTC.

V usage is TRBV19 and J usage is TRBJ2-7; TRBD1 agrees at 10 bases. J lost 2 bases, V lost 3 bases, and 4 bases had no gene match. CDR1 and CDR2 (germline): LNHDA, SQIVND (reference sequence). CDR3 length equals 15 residues. The CDR3: CASSMTGGETYEQYF. The DNA of the CDR3 is TGTGCCAGTAGTATGACAGGGGGCGAAACCTACGAGCAGTACTTC.

V gene TRBV11-2 combines with J gene TRBJ2-7; TRBD2 aligns across 11 bases. The CDR3 consists of 14 residues. The junction had 2 bases not matched to a gene; V was cut back by 3 bases and J by 4 bases. Germline V CDR1 and CDR2: SGHAT, FQNNGV. CDR3: CASSFTSGRYEQYF. CDR3 nucleotide sequence: TGTGCCAGCAGCTTTACTAGCGGGAGATACGAGCAGTACTTC.

V usage is TRBV2 and J usage is TRBJ2-2; D may be TRBD2 (5 bases). The length of the CDR3 is 13 residues. V gave up 8 bases and J gave up 4 bases, with 11 bases separating them. Germline V CDR1 and CDR2: SNHLY, FYNNEI. The CDR3 DNA sequence: TGTGCCAGCGGGAGAGATCTCACCGGGGAGCTGTTTTTT. Encoded protein: CASGRDLTGELFF.

This chain joins TRBV6-5 and TRBJ1-4; D remains ambiguous. This CDR3 spans 13 amino acids. Per the germline V gene, CDR1 is MNHEY and CDR2 is SVGAGI. V lost 6 bases, J lost 4 bases, and 9 bases lay in between. CDR3 residues: CASRDGLNEKLFF. As DNA, the CDR3 is TGTGCCAGCAGGGACGGACTTAATGAAAAACTGTTTTTT.

The rearrangement uses TRBV28 and TRBJ1-1; perhaps TRBD1 as D (5 bases). There are 13 residues in the CDR3. The germline V and J ends were trimmed by 8 bases and 0 bases, with 10 bases remaining between them. Germline V gives CDR1 MDHEN, CDR2 SYDVKM. The CDR3 reads CASAQGVNTEAFF. CDR3 bases: TGTGCCAGCGCCCAGGGTGTGAACACTGAAGCTTTCTTT.

J is TRBJ1-2 and V is TRBV5-1; TRBD1 agrees at 7 bases. With V trimmed by 3 bases and J by 4 bases, 12 bases remained unmatched. The length of the CDR3 is 16 residues. CDR1 and CDR2 (germline): SGHRS, YFSETQ. This CDR3 reads CASSSHLGGGTYGYTF. In nucleotides, the CDR3 is TGCGCCAGCAGCTCCCACCTAGGAGGGGGCACCTATGGCTACACCTTC.